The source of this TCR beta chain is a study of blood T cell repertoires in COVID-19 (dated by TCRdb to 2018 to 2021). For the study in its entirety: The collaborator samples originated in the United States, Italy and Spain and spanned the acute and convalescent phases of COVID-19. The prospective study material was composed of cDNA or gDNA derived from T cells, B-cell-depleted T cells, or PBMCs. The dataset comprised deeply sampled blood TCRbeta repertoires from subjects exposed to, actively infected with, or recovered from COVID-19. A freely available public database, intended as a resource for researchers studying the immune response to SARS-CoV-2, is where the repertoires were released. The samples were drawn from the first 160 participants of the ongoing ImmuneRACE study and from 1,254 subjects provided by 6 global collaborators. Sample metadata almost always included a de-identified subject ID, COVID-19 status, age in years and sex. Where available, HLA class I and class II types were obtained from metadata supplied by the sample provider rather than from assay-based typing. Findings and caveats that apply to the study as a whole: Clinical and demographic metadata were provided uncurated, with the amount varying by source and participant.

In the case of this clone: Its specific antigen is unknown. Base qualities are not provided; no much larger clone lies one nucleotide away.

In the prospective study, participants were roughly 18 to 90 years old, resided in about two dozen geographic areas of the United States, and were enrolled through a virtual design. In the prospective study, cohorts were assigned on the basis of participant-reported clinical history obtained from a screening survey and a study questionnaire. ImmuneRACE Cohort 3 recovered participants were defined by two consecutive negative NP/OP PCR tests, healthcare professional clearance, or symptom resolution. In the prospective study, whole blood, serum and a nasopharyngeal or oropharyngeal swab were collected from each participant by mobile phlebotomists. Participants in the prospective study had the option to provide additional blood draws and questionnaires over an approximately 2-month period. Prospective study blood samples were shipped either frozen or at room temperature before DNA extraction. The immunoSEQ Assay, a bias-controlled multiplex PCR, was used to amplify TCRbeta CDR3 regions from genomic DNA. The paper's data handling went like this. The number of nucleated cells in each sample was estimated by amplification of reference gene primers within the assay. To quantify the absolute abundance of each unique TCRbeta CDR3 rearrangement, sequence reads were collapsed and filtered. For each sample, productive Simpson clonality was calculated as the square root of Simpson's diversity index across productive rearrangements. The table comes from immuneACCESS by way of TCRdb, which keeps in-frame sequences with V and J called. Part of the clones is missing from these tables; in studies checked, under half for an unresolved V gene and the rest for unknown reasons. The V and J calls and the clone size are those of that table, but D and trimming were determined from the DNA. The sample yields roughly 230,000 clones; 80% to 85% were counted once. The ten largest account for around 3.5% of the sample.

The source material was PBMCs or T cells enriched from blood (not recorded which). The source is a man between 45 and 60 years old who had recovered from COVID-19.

The CDR3 protein: CASSLATGTVTEQYF. Here is the DNA: TGCGCCAGCAGCTTGGCGACAGGGACGGTAACCGAGCAGTACTTC. The sequence links TRBV5-1 to TRBJ2-7; 7 central bases correspond to TRBD1. Trimming takes 0 bases off V and 6 bases off J; junction bases not matched to a gene: 9. The CDR3 goes from the cysteine to the phenylalanine over 15 residues. Only the CDR3 DNA is retained, 45 bases long and in frame from the first base. In the germline V gene, CDR1 corresponds to SGHRS and CDR2 to YFSETQ.